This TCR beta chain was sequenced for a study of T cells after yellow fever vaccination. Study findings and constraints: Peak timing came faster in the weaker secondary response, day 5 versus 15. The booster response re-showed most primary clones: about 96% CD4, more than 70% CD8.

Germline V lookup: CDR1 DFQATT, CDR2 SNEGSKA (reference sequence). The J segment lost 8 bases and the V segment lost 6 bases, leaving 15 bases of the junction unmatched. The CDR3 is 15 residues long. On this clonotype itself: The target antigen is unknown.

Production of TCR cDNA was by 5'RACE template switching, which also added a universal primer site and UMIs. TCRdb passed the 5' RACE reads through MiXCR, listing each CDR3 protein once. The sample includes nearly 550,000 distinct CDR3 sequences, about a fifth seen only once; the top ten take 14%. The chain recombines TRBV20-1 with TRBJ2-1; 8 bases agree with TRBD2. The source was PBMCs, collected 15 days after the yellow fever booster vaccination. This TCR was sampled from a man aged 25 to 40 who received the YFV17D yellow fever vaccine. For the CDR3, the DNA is TGCAGTGCACCCGTAGCGGGACTAAATGTCGATGAGCAGTTCTTC. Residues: CSAPVAGLNVDEQFF.